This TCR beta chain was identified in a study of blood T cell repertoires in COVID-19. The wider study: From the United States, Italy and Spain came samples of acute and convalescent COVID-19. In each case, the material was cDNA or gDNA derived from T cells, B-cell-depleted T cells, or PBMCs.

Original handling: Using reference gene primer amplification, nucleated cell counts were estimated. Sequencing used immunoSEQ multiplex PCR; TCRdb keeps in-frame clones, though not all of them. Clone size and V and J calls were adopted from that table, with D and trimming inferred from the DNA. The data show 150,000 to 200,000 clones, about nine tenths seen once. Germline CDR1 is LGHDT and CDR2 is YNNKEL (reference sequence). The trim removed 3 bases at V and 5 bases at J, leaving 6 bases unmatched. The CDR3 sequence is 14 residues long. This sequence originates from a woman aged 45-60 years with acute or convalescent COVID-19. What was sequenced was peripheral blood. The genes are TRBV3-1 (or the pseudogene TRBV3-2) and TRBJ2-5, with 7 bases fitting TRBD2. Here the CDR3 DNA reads TGTGCCAGCAGCCATGCGACTAGCACGGAGACCCAGTACTTC. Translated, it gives CASSHATSTETQYF.